A single T cell receptor beta chain is shown here with its context. Participants came from roughly 23 US areas, aged about 18 to 95 years. Participant-given clinical history determined each cohort assignment. The data were obtained in a study of blood T cell repertoires in COVID-19. The length of the CDR3 is 17 residues. The germline CDR1 and CDR2 sequences are SGHVS and FNYEAQ. Trimming took 1 base from V and 2 from J; bases not matched to a gene: 7. In the original processing: Scientists estimated how many nucleated cells there were by amplifying reference gene primers. Libraries were prepared by immunoSEQ multiplex PCR; TCRdb keeps only in-frame clonotypes and omits some of them. D and trimming were read from the DNA, whereas the V and J calls and clone size are those reported in that table. Of over 200,000 clones in the sample, 85% to 90% were seen once.

Sequencing was done on a sample of PBMCs or T cells enriched from blood (not recorded which). This clonotype was sampled from a man aged 18 to 30 who had recovered from COVID-19. This chain connects TRBV7-6 to TRBJ2-3; 9 bases map to TRBD2. The CDR3 sequence is CASSLGVSGGFTDTQYF. The CDR3 bases are TGTGCCAGCAGCTTAGGGGTTAGCGGGGGTTTCACAGATACGCAGTATTTT.